A single sample is the source of the 9 T cell receptor beta chains below, sequenced in a study of T cell changes during pregnancy in multiple sclerosis. Assay used: immunoSEQ multiplex PCR; TCRdb lists only in-frame clones, some missing. The data hold around 38,000 clones, with almost 95% observed a single time. The sample consisted of CD4+ T cells from peripheral blood mononuclear cells, taken in the third trimester of pregnancy. The origin of the receptors is a female donor in good health, enrolled as a control in a pregnancy study.

The rearrangement links TRBV7-3 to TRBJ1-1, with a tentative D call TRBD1 (6 bases). Germline CDR1 reads SGHTA; CDR2 reads FQGTGA. Deletions cut 5 bases from V and 5 bases from J, with 12 bases between. This CDR3 has 13 amino acids. This chain's CDR3 is CASSAGRGTEAFF. CDR3 bases: TGTGCCAGCAGCGCCGGGAGGGGGACTGAAGCTTTCTTT.

The chain has TRBV5-1 and TRBJ1-6; D ambiguous. Germline V lookup: CDR1 SGHRS, CDR2 YFSETQ. The CDR3 runs to 15 residues. Trimming left V 7 bases short and J 5 bases short, with 16 bases between. The CDR3 protein is CASRTGAEDNSPLHF. The CDR3, as DNA: TGCGCCAGCCGAACTGGTGCCGAGGATAATTCACCCCTCCACTTT.

The chain carries TRBV27 and TRBJ1-2, with 7 bases fitting TRBD1. The germline gives CDR1 MNHEY, CDR2 SMNVEV (reference sequence). The CDR3 covers 15 residues. V was clipped by 6 bases and J by 0 bases; unmatched bases: 7. CDR3 DNA: TGTGCCAGCAGCTCGACAGGGCGAGCTAACTATGGCTACACCTTC. The encoded protein is CASSSTGRANYGYTF.

The chain combines TRBV28 with TRBJ2-1; TRBD1 matches at 9 bases. Germline lookup yields CDR1 MDHEN and CDR2 SYDVKM. This CDR3 region has 15 residues. The ends lost 5 bases at V and 7 bases at J; junction bases unmatched: 9. CDR3 DNA sequence: TGTGCCAGCAGTCGTCCGGGACAGGGCCGAAATGAGCAGTTCTTC. Encoded protein: CASSRPGQGRNEQFF.

The chain couples TRBV18 to TRBJ1-5; D possibly corresponds to TRBD1 (5 bases). CDR3 length: 13 residues. V gave up 5 bases and J gave up 4 bases, with 9 bases separating them. Germline CDR1 and CDR2: KGHSH and LQKENI. The CDR3 sequence is CASSNTGNQPQHF. CDR3 DNA: TGTGCCAGCTCAAACACAGGAAATCAGCCCCAGCATTTT.

The V call is TRBV7-3, the J call TRBJ1-2; D is ambiguous. CDR1 SGHTA and CDR2 FQGTGA come from the germline V gene. Deletions cut 4 bases from V and 6 bases from J, with 21 bases between. There are 16 residues in the CDR3. DNA of the CDR3: TGTGCCAGCAGCTCCGAACCTGGCCTCTCCGGGGATGGCTACACCTTC. Translating it yields CASSSEPGLSGDGYTF. Complete variable domain (other parts from reference TRBV7-3 and TRBJ1-2): GAGVSQTPSNKVTEKGKYVELRCDPISGHTALYWYRQSLGQGPEFLIYFQGTGAADDSGLPNDRFFAVRPEGSVSTLKIQRTERGDSAVYLCASSSEPGLSGDGYTFGSGTRLTVV.

The chain recombines TRBV4-3 with TRBJ1-3; D is possibly TRBD1 (5 bases). The CDR3 is made up of 17 amino acids. With 0 bases removed from V and 3 bases from J, the gap between germline ends came to 15 bases. Germline CDR1 reads LGHNA; CDR2 reads YSLEER. This chain's CDR3 is CASSQDTPGMGGNTIYF. In nucleotides, the CDR3 is TGCGCCAGCAGCCAAGATACCCCAGGGATGGGTGGAAACACCATATATTTT.

V gene TRBV30 combines with J gene TRBJ1-6, with D unresolved. Trimming left V 0 bases short and J 10 bases short, with 10 bases between. Germline V gene data show CDR1 as GTSNPN and CDR2 as SVGIG (reference sequence). The CDR3 has 13 amino acids. The CDR3 sequence is CAWSVQSGSPLHF. CDR3 coding DNA: TGTGCCTGGAGTGTACAAAGTGGCTCACCCCTCCACTTT.

This CDR3 is CASSYLSGSSYEQYF. The DNA for the CDR3 is TGTGCCAGCAGTTATCTTTCAGGCAGTTCCTACGAGCAGTACTTC. V and J are TRBV6-5 and TRBJ2-7; D not resolved. CDR1 MNHEY and CDR2 SVGAGI come from the germline V gene. Trimming left V 3 bases short and J 1 base short, with 13 bases between. This CDR3 comprises 15 residues.